The present TCR beta chain was sequenced within a study of T-cell reconstitution after alpha-beta-depleted transplantation in children. This clonotype was counted a few times. V was pared by 4 bases and J by 8 bases, with 15 bases between. The CDR3 loop spans 14 amino acids. Germline loops: CDR1 MGHDK, CDR2 SYGVNS. A library of TCRbeta sequences, prepared with unique molecular identifiers, was generated. MiXCR, run by TCRdb on the PCR reads, gives a single entry per CDR3 protein. The sample lists about 230,000 distinct CDR3 sequences; 11% were seen once. The sample consisted of PBMCs, taken before TCRalphabeta/CD19-depleted stem cell transplant. The chain is built from TRBV25-1 and TRBJ2-1; D call uncertain. The sequence came from a child less than two years old with acute myeloid leukemia, due to receive a stem cell transplant. The DNA of the CDR3 is TGTGCCAGCAGTGCAGTCCGGGTCTTAGATGAGCAGTTCTTC. It yields the protein CASSAVRVLDEQFF.